This TCR beta chain originates from a study of T cell changes during pregnancy in multiple sclerosis. Sequenced by immunoSEQ multiplex PCR; TCRdb stores in-frame clones only, minus some. In the table there are about 40,000 clones, more than 90% of which are singletons. This clone was detected only once. The sample here was peripheral blood, taken before pregnancy. This clonotype originated in a female donor with multiple sclerosis, enrolled in a pregnancy study.

Written as DNA, the CDR3 is TGTGCCTGGAGTGTATCCAGGGGGAATGAGCAGTTCTTC. Protein: CAWSVSRGNEQFF. This chain links TRBV30 with TRBJ2-1, with 7 nucleotides matching TRBD1. The CDR3 contains 13 residues. Trimming removed 0 bases from V and 7 bases from J; junction bases left unmatched: 3. Germline values: CDR1 GTSNPN, CDR2 SVGIG (reference sequence). Full variable domain (rest looked up from reference TRBV30 and TRBJ2-1): SQTIHQWPATLVQPVGSPLSLECTVEGTSNPNLYWYRQAAGRGLQLLFYSVGIGQISSEVPQNLSASRPQDRQFILSSKKLLLSDSGFYLCAWSVSRGNEQFFGPGTRLTVL.